A single sample is the source of the 22 T cell receptor beta chains below, sequenced in a study of blood T cell repertoires in COVID-19. Libraries were prepared by immunoSEQ multiplex PCR; TCRdb keeps only in-frame clonotypes and omits some of them. The sample lists about 220,000 clones; roughly 80% were seen once. The sample consisted of peripheral blood. These receptors all come from a woman between 25 and 40 years old who had recovered from COVID-19.

This clone showed up just a few times. The chain carries TRBV19 and TRBJ2-2; 7 bases line up with TRBD2. The germline V gene has CDR1 LNHDA and CDR2 SQIVND (reference sequence). The CDR3 has 16 amino acids. Unmatched junction bases numbered 14, after V lost 6 bases and J lost 7 bases. CDR3 residues: CASRITPSGKHGELFF. DNA for the CDR3: TGTGCCAGTAGAATCACACCCAGCGGGAAGCACGGGGAGCTGTTTTTT.

For the CDR3, the DNA is TGTGCCTGGGGAGGAGGCCAAAATGAAGCTTTCTTT. It translates to CAWGGGQNEAFF. J is TRBJ1-1 and V is TRBV30; D not certain. The CDR3 extends over 12 amino acids. With 5 bases removed from V and 7 bases from J, the gap between germline ends came to 14 bases. Germline V gene sequence: CDR1 GTSNPN, CDR2 SVGIG (reference sequence).

The gene calls are TRBV28 and TRBJ2-1; 9 positions match TRBD2. The junction had 11 bases not matched to a gene; V was cut back by 7 bases and J by 4 bases. Germline V CDR1 and CDR2: MDHEN, SYDVKM. The CDR3 length is 16 residues. DNA for the CDR3: TGTGCCAGCACCGCGCATAGCGGGAGTAAGTACAATGAGCAGTTCTTC. Residues: CASTAHSGSKYNEQFF.

The J gene is TRBJ1-3, the V gene TRBV9; TRBD1 aligns across 9 bases. The CDR3 runs 14 residues. J lost 6 bases, V lost 2 bases, and 3 bases had no gene match. Germline assignment: CDR1 SGDLS and CDR2 YYNGEE. The CDR3 sequence: CASSVGTGPNTIYF. The CDR3 DNA reads as TGTGCCAGCAGCGTGGGGACAGGGCCAAACACCATATATTTT.

In this sample, this clone turned up once. The chain combines TRBV7-7 with TRBJ2-1; 9 nucleotides line up with TRBD1. This CDR3 region has 15 residues. Germline V gene data show CDR1 as SSHAT and CDR2 as FNYEAQ (reference sequence). The CDR3, as DNA: TGTACTAGCAGCTTAACGGGACAGGGAGTCAATGAGCAGTTCTTC. Translated, it gives CTSSLTGQGVNEQFF.

The CDR3 DNA sequence: TGCGCCAGCAGCCAATTCAAGGTCGTAAGACAGGGCCCCTTAGGGCCCCTCCACTTT. Translating gives CASSQFKVVRQGPLGPLHF. The J gene is TRBJ1-6, the V gene TRBV4-1; TRBD1 agrees at 7 bases. The CDR3 loop spans 19 amino acids. Trimming cost V 2 bases and J 13 bases; bases outside gene matches: 23. Per the germline V gene, CDR1 is MGHRA and CDR2 is YSYEKL.

The chain joins TRBV6-2 or TRBV6-3 to TRBJ1-5; D is possibly TRBD1 (5 bases). The CDR3 contains 14 residues. Between the trimmed V and J ends, which lost 5 bases and 2 bases, there was a span of 10 bases. The V gene's germline CDR1 is MNHEY and CDR2 SVGEGT. The CDR3, as DNA: TGTGCCAGCAGTCCAGGGATCGGCAATCAGCCCCAGCATTTT. This gives the protein CASSPGIGNQPQHF.

The chain recombines TRBV11-2 with TRBJ1-2; D is possibly TRBD1 (6 bases). The CDR3 extends over 14 amino acids. Per the germline V gene, CDR1 is SGHAT and CDR2 is FQNNGV. Trimming took 0 bases from V and 8 from J, leaving 13 bases between them. For the CDR3, the DNA is TGTGCCAGCAGCTTAGATCTAGGCCAGGGGGGCTACACCTTC. Translating it yields CASSLDLGQGGYTF.

This clone was found a few times. V is TRBV19 and J is TRBJ2-1, with a tentative D call TRBD2 (5 bases). Germline V gene lookup returns CDR1 LNHDA and CDR2 SQIVND (reference sequence). CDR3 length equals 12 residues. Trimming cost V 6 bases and J 15 bases, with 18 bases left between them. The CDR3 here is CASSGSAGRRFF. The CDR3 DNA reads as TGTGCCAGTAGCGGCAGCGCGGGTCGGCGGTTCTTC.

The rearrangement joins TRBV6-5 to TRBJ1-4; 8 bases map to TRBD1. Per the germline V gene, CDR1 is MNHEY and CDR2 is SVGAGI. V lost 6 bases and J lost 7; bases outside the gene matches: 10. The CDR3 loop spans 15 amino acids. Here the CDR3 reads CASRGMDRVREKLFF. CDR3 coding DNA: TGTGCCAGCAGGGGAATGGACAGGGTTCGTGAAAAACTGTTTTTT.

V is TRBV6-6 and J is TRBJ2-4; 10 bases fit TRBD2. The CDR3 loop spans 18 amino acids. V gave up 5 bases and J gave up 0 bases; unmatched junction bases: 10. The germline V gene has CDR1 MNHNY and CDR2 SVGAGI (reference sequence). The chain's CDR3 is CASSLSGLAIPAKNIQYF. The CDR3 coding sequence is TGTGCCAGCAGTCTCTCGGGACTAGCGATCCCAGCCAAAAACATTCAGTACTTC.

The DNA of the CDR3 is TGTGCCAGCCTACCCGGGGGTGGGACTGAAGCTTTCTTT. Its protein is CASLPGGGTEAFF. V and J are TRBV6-5 and TRBJ1-1, with D possibly being TRBD1 (5 bases). This CDR3 has 13 residues. CDR1 MNHEY and CDR2 SVGAGI come from the germline V gene. V shed 8 bases and J shed 5 bases, with 15 bases lying between them.

This chain links TRBV5-1 with TRBJ2-5; 8 bases align to TRBD2. Germline values: CDR1 SGHRS, CDR2 YFSETQ. The J segment lost 5 bases and the V segment lost 4 bases, leaving 13 bases of the junction unmatched. This CDR3 comprises 16 residues. CDR3 nucleotide sequence: TGCGCCAGCAGCCTGGAGGGACTCTCGGGGGGGGAGACCCAGTACTTC. It specifies CASSLEGLSGGETQYF. The full variable domain, with the rest looked up from reference TRBV5-1 and TRBJ2-5, is KAGVTQTPRYLIKTRGQQVTLSCSPISGHRSVSWYQQTPGQGLQFLFEYFSETQRNKGNFPGRFSGRQFSNSRSEMNVSTLELGDSALYLCASSLEGLSGGETQYFGPGTRLLVL.

This rearrangement joins TRBV28 to TRBJ2-1; 12 bases agree with TRBD2. The germline gives CDR1 MDHEN, CDR2 SYDVKM. Losses at the gene ends were 4 bases for V and 4 bases for J; bases not matched to a gene: 2. The CDR3 length is 15 residues. The CDR3 region is CASSSLAGGYNEQFF. The CDR3 nucleotides read TGTGCCAGCAGTTCCCTAGCGGGGGGGTACAATGAGCAGTTCTTC.

This rearrangement joins TRBV13 to TRBJ2-3, with 11 bases lining up with TRBD2. Germline V gene lookup returns CDR1 PRHDT and CDR2 FYEKMQ (reference sequence). J was trimmed by 4 bases and V by 5 bases; bases with no gene match: 5. This CDR3 is built from 15 residues. The CDR3 loop reads CASSALAGDADTQYF. CDR3 DNA sequence: TGTGCCAGCAGCGCACTAGCGGGAGACGCAGATACGCAGTATTTT.

As DNA, the CDR3 is TGTGCCAGCAGTTACGACAGGGACGCCCTTTATGGCTACACCTTC. As protein: CASSYDRDALYGYTF. The V gene is TRBV6-5, the J gene TRBJ1-2, with TRBD1 matching over 7 bases. The CDR3 has 15 amino acids. The V segment lost 2 bases and the J segment 5 bases; nucleotides outside the gene matches: 8. CDR1 is MNHEY and CDR2 is SVGAGI in the germline V gene.

The chain combines TRBV19 with TRBJ1-1, with D unclear. Trimming left V 3 bases short and J 1 base short, with 9 bases between. CDR3 size: 14 residues. CDR1 and CDR2 (germline): LNHDA, SQIVND (reference sequence). The CDR3: CASSIQGRNTEAFF. The CDR3 nucleotides are TGTGCCAGTAGTATCCAAGGGAGGAACACTGAAGCTTTCTTT.

The chain employs TRBV9 and TRBJ1-1; TRBD1 matches at 10 bases. CDR1 is SGDLS and CDR2 is YYNGEE in the germline V gene. This CDR3 is built from 16 residues. V lost 4 bases and J lost 5; bases outside the gene matches: 11. Here the CDR3 reads CASSPTTGGIRTEAFF. In DNA form, the CDR3 reads TGTGCCAGCAGCCCCACGACAGGGGGCATAAGGACTGAAGCTTTCTTT. The full variable domain, rest sourced from reference TRBV9 and TRBJ1-1, is DSGVTQTPKHLITATGQRVTLRCSPRSGDLSVYWYQQSLDQGLQFLIQYYNGEERAKGNILERFSAQQFPDLHSELNLSSLELGDSALYFCASSPTTGGIRTEAFFGQGTRLTVV.

V is TRBV5-4 and J is TRBJ1-1; the match to TRBD1 covers 9 bases. V lost 0 bases, J lost 6 bases, and 3 bases stayed unmatched. Germline V gene lookup returns CDR1 SGHNT and CDR2 YYREEE (reference sequence). The CDR3 length is 14 residues. CDR3 nucleotide sequence: TGTGCCAGCAGCTTGGAACAGGGGGCCGCTGAAGCTTTCTTT. Its protein is CASSLEQGAAEAFF.

This clone was found a few times. This rearrangement joins TRBV7-3 to TRBJ2-1; no reliable D call. The CDR3 spans 14 residues. The ends were cut back, 4 bases at V and 6 bases at J, with 13 bases in the middle. Germline CDR1 is SGHTA and CDR2 is FQGTGA. CDR3 residues: CASSSNLGSNEQFF. DNA for the CDR3: TGTGCCAGCAGCTCTAACCTAGGAAGCAATGAGCAGTTCTTC.

V is TRBV3-1 (or the pseudogene TRBV3-2) and J is TRBJ2-1; possible D gene TRBD2, 5 bases. Trimming took off 1 base at V and 6 bases at J, with 16 bases between the two ends. The germline CDR1 and CDR2 sequences are LGHDT and YNNKEL (reference sequence). This CDR3 has 16 amino acids. The CDR3 DNA is TGTGCCAGCAGCCAAGGAGGGTCTCTACGACTCAATGAGCAGTTCTTC. Protein product: CASSQGGSLRLNEQFF.

This clone was detected a few times. This chain joins TRBV11-1 and TRBJ2-1, with 8 bases lining up with TRBD2. Germline CDR1 and CDR2: SGHAT and FQDESV (reference sequence). V lost 5 bases, J lost 0 bases, and 3 bases stayed unmatched. The CDR3 runs 15 residues. CDR3 sequence reads: CASSPSGFSYNEQFF. The CDR3 region has the DNA TGTGCCAGCAGCCCTAGCGGGTTCTCCTACAATGAGCAGTTCTTC.